Below are 3 T cell receptor beta chains sequenced from a single sample in a study of cytomegalovirus exposure and HLA in healthy donors. With 60 Vbeta and 13 Jbeta primers, the PCR was carried out. The method was immunoSEQ multiplex PCR; TCRdb's version includes in-frame clones alone and lacks a portion of them. The sample has 120,000 or so clones; over 75% are singletons. The specimen sequenced was PBMCs. The receptors were gathered from a man aged 25 to 45 in good health and CMV-seronegative.

The table lists this clone with a few counts. J is TRBJ2-6 and V is TRBV28, with a weak D call TRBD2 (5 bases). V was shortened by 5 bases and J by 0 bases, with 11 bases between the two germline ends. From germline, CDR1 is MDHEN and CDR2 SYDVKM. CDR3 length: 16 residues. The CDR3 nucleotides read TGTGCCAGCAGTCCAGGTGGGAGCTCTGGGGCCAACGTCCTGACTTTC. Translated, it gives CASSPGGSSGANVLTF. Supplemented by reference TRBV28 and TRBJ2-6, the full variable domain reads DVKVTQSSRYLVKRTGEKVFLECVQDMDHENMFWYRQDPGLGLRLIYFSYDVKMKEKGDIPEGYSVSREKKERFSLILESASTNQTSMYLCASSPGGSSGANVLTFGAGSRLTVL.

The chain joins TRBV15 to TRBJ1-4; perhaps TRBD1 as D (6 bases). V was shortened by 6 bases and J by 8 bases, with 22 bases between the two germline ends. This CDR3 contains 16 residues. Germline-derived CDR1 and CDR2 are LNHNV and YYDKDF (reference sequence). CDR3 in amino acids: CATRDGQKGGIEKLFF. The CDR3 nucleotides are TGTGCCACCAGGGATGGACAGAAAGGTGGGATCGAAAAACTGTTTTTT. Combining the CDR3 with reference TRBV15 and TRBJ1-4 gives the whole variable domain DAMVIQNPRYQVTQFGKPVTLSCSQTLNHNVMYWYQQKSSQAPKLLFHYYDKDFNNEADTPDNFQSRRPNTSFCFLDIRSPGLGDTAMYLCATRDGQKGGIEKLFFGSGTQLSVL.

The CDR3, as DNA: TGTGCCAGCTCCGCGACAGGGAAGAACACTGAAGCTTTCTTT. It yields the protein CASSATGKNTEAFF. The genes are TRBV18 and TRBJ1-1; the match to TRBD1 covers 7 bases. Looked up from germline, CDR1 is KGHSH and CDR2 is LQKENI. Losses at the gene ends were 6 bases for V and 1 base for J; bases not matched to a gene: 5. This CDR3 region has 14 residues.